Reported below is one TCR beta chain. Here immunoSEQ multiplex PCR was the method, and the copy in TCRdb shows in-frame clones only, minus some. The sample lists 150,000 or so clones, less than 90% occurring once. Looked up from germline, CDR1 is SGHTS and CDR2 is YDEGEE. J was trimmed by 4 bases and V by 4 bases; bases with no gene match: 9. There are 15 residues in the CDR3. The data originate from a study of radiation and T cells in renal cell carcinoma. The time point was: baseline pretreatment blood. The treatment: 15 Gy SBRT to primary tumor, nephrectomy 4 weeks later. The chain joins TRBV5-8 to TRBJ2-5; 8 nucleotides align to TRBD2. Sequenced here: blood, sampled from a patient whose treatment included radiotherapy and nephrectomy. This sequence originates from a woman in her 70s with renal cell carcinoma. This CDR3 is CASSLGPGGVETQYF. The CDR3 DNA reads TGTGCCAGCAGCCTCGGACCCGGGGGGGTAGAGACCCAGTACTTC.